A selection of T cell receptor beta chains follows, all from one sample in a study of cytomegalovirus exposure and HLA in healthy donors. Sequencing was performed with immunoSEQ multiplex PCR; in TCRdb, only in-frame clones are kept and a portion is missing. The data hold approximately 160,000 clones, with about nine tenths observed a single time. Source material: PBMCs. Every receptor here comes from a young man in good health and CMV-seropositive. CDR3s include the opening cysteine and the closing phenylalanine or tryptophan. Each record gives: V gene, clone size, D gene, J gene, CDR3 protein, CDR3 DNA. The D gene is left open where the match is weak. Clone size is stated in some rows and not others, as once, few, many or a class when expanded.

TRBV10-1	-	-	TRBJ1-3	CASSKRPARNRYLGNTIYF	TGCGCCAGCAGTAAACGCCCGGCCAGGAACAGGTATCTGGGAAACACCATATATTTT
TRBV27	-	TRBD1	TRBJ1-2	CASSLSIGTGVNYGYTF	TGTGCCAGCAGTTTAAGTATCGGGACAGGAGTTAACTATGGCTACACCTTC
TRBV18	-	TRBD1	TRBJ2-7	CASLYGTVLFEQYF	TGTGCCAGCCTGTACGGGACAGTCCTTTTTGAGCAGTACTTC
TRBV6-9	-	TRBD2	TRBJ2-1	CASSDPSGRKSYNEQFF	TGTGCCAGCAGTGATCCTAGCGGGAGGAAGTCCTACAATGAGCAGTTCTTC
TRBV11-1	once	TRBD2	TRBJ2-3	CASSSLAGGLTDTQYF	TGTGCCAGCAGCTCGTTAGCGGGAGGTTTAACAGATACGCAGTATTTT
TRBV6-1	-	-	TRBJ1-3	CASGPQGSGNTIYF	TGTGCCAGCGGGCCTCAGGGGAGCGGAAACACCATATATTTT
TRBV5-1	-	TRBD2	TRBJ2-2	CASGRGGGRNTGELFF	TGCGCCAGCGGCCGCGGGGGGGGCAGGAACACCGGGGAGCTGTTTTTT
TRBV2	once	TRBD1	TRBJ2-7	CASKGQGAYEQYF	TGTGCCAGCAAGGGACAGGGCGCCTACGAGCAGTACTTC
TRBV9	-	TRBD1	TRBJ2-1	CASSPPAGGAYNEQFF	TGTGCCAGCAGCCCACCTGCAGGGGGCGCCTACAATGAGCAGTTCTTC
TRBV27	-	-	TRBJ1-5	CASSPTSGLNQPQHF	TGTGCCAGCAGTCCCACTAGTGGGCTCAATCAGCCCCAGCATTTT